This passage covers 4 T cell receptor beta chains from one sample sequenced in a study of T-cell reconstitution after alpha-beta-depleted transplantation in children. Preparation of the TCRbeta library was carried out with unique molecular identifiers. One entry per CDR3 protein, called by TCRdb with MiXCR from the PCR reads. The sample has a few hundred thousand distinct CDR3 sequences; 25% to 30% are singletons. The sequencing here drew on PBMCs, taken before TCRalphabeta/CD19-depleted stem cell transplant. These receptors all come from a boy under two years old with Wiskott-Aldrich syndrome, due to receive a stem cell transplant.

This clonotype was recorded a few times. This sequence joins TRBV5-1 and TRBJ2-5; tentative D call: TRBD2 (6 bases). In germline, CDR1 is SGHRS, CDR2 YFSETQ. Trimming cost V 2 bases and J 4 bases, with 15 bases left between them. This CDR3 has 15 amino acids. The CDR3 sequence: CASSLRGERAETQYF. In DNA, the CDR3 is TGCGCCAGCAGCTTACGCGGGGAACGGGCAGAGACCCAGTACTTC.

The CDR3 loop is CATSDPGTGYEQYF. DNA of the CDR3: TGTGCCACCAGTGATCCCGGGACAGGATACGAGCAGTACTTC. V and J are TRBV24-1 and TRBJ2-7; 8 bases map to TRBD1. The V gene end was trimmed by 3 bases and the J gene end by 4 bases; junction bases not matched to a gene: 4. This CDR3 comprises 14 residues. Per germline, CDR1 KGHDR and CDR2 SFDVKD.

The V and J genes are TRBV28 and TRBJ2-2; maybe TRBD1 (6 bases). The CDR3 length is 15 residues. Germline CDR1 is MDHEN and CDR2 is SYDVKM. Trimming pared 6 bases from V and 7 bases from J, leaving 18 bases between. CDR3 sequence reads: CASSLRQVPGGELFF. DNA for the CDR3: TGTGCCAGCAGCTTAAGACAGGTTCCTGGCGGGGAGCTGTTTTTT.

The table lists this clonotype with a few counts. This chain uses TRBV10-3 with TRBJ2-3; D not certain. This CDR3 spans 14 amino acids. The V end was cut by 4 bases, the J end by 3 bases, with 11 bases between. CDR1 ENHRY and CDR2 SYGVKD come from the germline V gene. The CDR3 DNA reads as TGTGCCATCAGTGGCCTGGGCGTTACAGATACGCAGTATTTT. It is translated as CAISGLGVTDTQYF.